This T cell receptor (beta chain) was captured in a study of blood T cell repertoires in COVID-19. Study background: Specimens from acute and convalescent COVID-19 originated in the United States, Italy and Spain. In each case, the material was cDNA or gDNA derived from T cells, B-cell-depleted T cells, or PBMCs.

Germline V lookup: CDR1 SGHTA, CDR2 FQGTGA. Trimming took 3 bases from V and 6 from J; bases not matched to a gene: 8. This CDR3 is 16 amino acids long. Produced via immunoSEQ multiplex PCR; TCRdb's table is partial and in-frame only. The table shows fewer than 300,000 clones, with approximately 81% occurring only once. Sequences were obtained from peripheral blood. The source of this sequence is an older woman with active or convalescent COVID-19. The chain uses TRBV7-3 and TRBJ2-1; 10 bases fit TRBD2. CDR3 in DNA: TGTGCCAGCAGCTTGGGATTAAGCGGGGGGGCCAATGAGCAGTTCTTC. It yields the protein CASSLGLSGGANEQFF.